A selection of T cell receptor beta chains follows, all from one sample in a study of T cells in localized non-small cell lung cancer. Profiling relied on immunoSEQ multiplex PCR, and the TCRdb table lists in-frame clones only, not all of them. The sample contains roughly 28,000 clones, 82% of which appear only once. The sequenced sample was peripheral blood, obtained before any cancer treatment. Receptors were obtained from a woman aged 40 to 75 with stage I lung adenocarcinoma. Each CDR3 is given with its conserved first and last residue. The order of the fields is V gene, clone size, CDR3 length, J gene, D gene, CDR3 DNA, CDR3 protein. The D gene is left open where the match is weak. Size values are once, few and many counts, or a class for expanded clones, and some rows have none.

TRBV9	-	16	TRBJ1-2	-	TGTGCCAGCAGCGCACATTACCTCCGGGACAAAGATGGCTACACCTTC	CASSAHYLRDKDGYTF
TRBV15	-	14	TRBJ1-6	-	TGTGCCACCAGCAGAGAAAAGGGAGGTTCACCCCTCCACTTT	CATSREKGGSPLHF
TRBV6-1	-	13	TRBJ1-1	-	TGTGCCAGCAGCATAGAGATGAACACTGAAGCTTTCTTT	CASSIEMNTEAFF
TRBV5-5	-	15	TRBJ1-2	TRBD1	TGTGCCAGCAGCTGGAGGACAGGGGACAACTATGGCTACACCTTC	CASSWRTGDNYGYTF
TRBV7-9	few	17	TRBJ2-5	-	TGTGCCAGCAGCTTAAGGGTTTCCGGGACCCACCAAGAGACCCAGTACTTC	CASSLRVSGTHQETQYF
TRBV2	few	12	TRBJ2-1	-	TGTGCCAGCAGCCCCCAGGGGTTCGGGCAGTTCTTC	CASSPQGFGQFF
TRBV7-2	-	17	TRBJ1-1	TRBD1	TGTGCCAGCAGCCGTCGGACAGGGCCCCCCGCTCACTTGGAAGCTTTCTTT	CASSRRTGPPAHLEAFF
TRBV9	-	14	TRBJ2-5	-	TGTGCCAGCAGCGTAGGTCGGACTCAAGAGACCCAGTACTTC	CASSVGRTQETQYF
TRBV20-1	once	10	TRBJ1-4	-	TGCAGTGCTCAGGCGGAAAAACTGTTTTTT	CSAQAEKLFF
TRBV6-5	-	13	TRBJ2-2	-	TGTGCCAGCGGGACAACGAACACCGGGGAGCTGTTTTTT	CASGTTNTGELFF
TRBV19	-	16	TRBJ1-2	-	TGTGCCAGTAGTCCTCAGGAGTCAGCGCGATATAGTGGCTACACCTTC	CASSPQESARYSGYTF
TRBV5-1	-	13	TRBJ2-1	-	TGCGCCAGCAGCGAAAACATAGGGGCCGAGCAGTTCTTC	CASSENIGAEQFF
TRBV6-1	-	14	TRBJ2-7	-	TGTGCCAGCAGTCAAGGGGCAGAAAGTTACGAGCAGTACTTC	CASSQGAESYEQYF
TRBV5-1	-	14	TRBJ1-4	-	TGCGCCAGCAGCTTAGGGGTCCACGGAGAAAAACTGTTTTTT	CASSLGVHGEKLFF
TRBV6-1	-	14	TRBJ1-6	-	TGTGCCAGCAAGATAGAGGCAGACAATTCACCCCTCCACTTT	CASKIEADNSPLHF
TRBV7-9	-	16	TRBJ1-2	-	TGTGCCAGCAGCTTCTTCGGGAGCCTTTTACCCTATGGCTACACCTTC	CASSFFGSLLPYGYTF
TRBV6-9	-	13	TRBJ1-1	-	TGTGCCAGCAGCCCAGGTCCGAACACTGAAGCTTTCTTT	CASSPGPNTEAFF
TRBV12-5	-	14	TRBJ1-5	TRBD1	TGTGCTAGTGGTCCCGGACAGGACAATCAGCCCCAGCATTTT	CASGPGQDNQPQHF
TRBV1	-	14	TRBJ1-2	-	TGCACCAGCAACCTAGGACGGGGTAACTATGGCTACACCTTC	CTSNLGRGNYGYTF
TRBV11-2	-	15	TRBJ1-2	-	TGTGCCAGCAGCTTAGCTCCGGCGGGGAACTATGGCTACACCTTC	CASSLAPAGNYGYTF
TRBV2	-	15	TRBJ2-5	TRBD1	TGTGCCAGCAGTGTACCAGGACAGGGAAAAGAGACCCAGTACTTC	CASSVPGQGKETQYF
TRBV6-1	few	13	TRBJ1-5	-	TGTGCCAGCAGTGGGTATAGCAATCAGCCCCAGCATTTT	CASSGYSNQPQHF
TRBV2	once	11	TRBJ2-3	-	TGTGCCAGCAGTGAAAGCGGTACGCAGTATTTT	CASSESGTQYF
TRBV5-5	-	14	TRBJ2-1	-	TGTGCCAGCAGCTTCCTGGCTGGGGCCGGGGAGCAGTTCTTC	CASSFLAGAGEQFF
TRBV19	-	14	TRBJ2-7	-	TGTGCCAGTAGTATTGGGGGGGCACCCTCCGAGCAGTACTTC	CASSIGGAPSEQYF
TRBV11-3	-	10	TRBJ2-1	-	TGTGCCAGCAGCTTACGTGAGCAGTTCTTC	CASSLREQFF
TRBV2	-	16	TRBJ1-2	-	TGTGCCAGCAGTGAACATCTCGGGGGTGGTACGAATGGCTACACCTTC	CASSEHLGGGTNGYTF
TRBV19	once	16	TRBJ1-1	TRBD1	TGTGCCAGTAGTAAATTAGGACAGGGAAGGGGCACTGAAGCTTTCTTT	CASSKLGQGRGTEAFF
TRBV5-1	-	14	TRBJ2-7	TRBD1	TGCGCCAGCAACCCGGGACAGGGGGCCTACGAGCAGTACTTC	CASNPGQGAYEQYF
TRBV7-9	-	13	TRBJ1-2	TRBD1	TGTGCCAGCAGCGCGACAGGGGTGGGTGGCTACACCTTC	CASSATGVGGYTF
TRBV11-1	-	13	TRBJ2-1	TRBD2	TGTGCCAGCAGCCCGACTAGCGGGGGGGCTAAGTTCTTC	CASSPTSGGAKFF
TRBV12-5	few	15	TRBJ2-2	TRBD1	TGTGCTAGTGGCGACAGACAGGGCCAGGGCGGGGAGCTGTTTTTT	CASGDRQGQGGELFF
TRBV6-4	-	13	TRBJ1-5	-	TGTGCCAGCAGTGACGGTTATAACCAGCCCCAGCATTTT	CASSDGYNQPQHF
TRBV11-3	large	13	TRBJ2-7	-	TGTGCCAGCAGCGGACAGGGCGGGGGCGAGCAGTACTTC	CASSGQGGGEQYF
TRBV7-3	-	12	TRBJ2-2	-	TGTGCCAGCAGCCCTTCCACCGGGGAGCTGTTTTTT	CASSPSTGELFF
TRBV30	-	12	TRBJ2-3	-	TGTGCCTGGAGTGTAGGGCTAGTGACGCAGTATTTT	CAWSVGLVTQYF
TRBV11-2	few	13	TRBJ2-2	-	TGTGCCAGCAGCTTAGTGGGCACCGGGGAGCTGTTTTTT	CASSLVGTGELFF
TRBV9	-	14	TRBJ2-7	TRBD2	TGTGCCAGCAGCGTCGGGACTAGCGATTACGAGCAGTACTTC	CASSVGTSDYEQYF
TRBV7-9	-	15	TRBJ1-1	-	TGTGCCAGCAGCAAAAAGGGGCGGGATTGGGGTGAAGCTTTCTTT	CASSKKGRDWGEAFF
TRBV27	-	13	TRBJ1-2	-	TGTGCCAGCAGTTTTGGGGGCGCAAATGGCTACACCTTC	CASSFGGANGYTF
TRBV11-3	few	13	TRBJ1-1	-	TGTGCCAGCAGCTTAGGGGGGGAAACTGAAGCTTTCTTT	CASSLGGETEAFF
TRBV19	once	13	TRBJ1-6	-	TGTGCCAGTAGTACCTCAGGGGCCTCACCCCTCCACTTT	CASSTSGASPLHF
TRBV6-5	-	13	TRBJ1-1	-	TGTGCCAGCAGTTACTCAGGGAGGGAGGGGGCTTTCTTT	CASSYSGREGAFF
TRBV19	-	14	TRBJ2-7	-	TGTGCCAGTAGTATAAGCAGGGGAGGCTACGAGCAGTACTTC	CASSISRGGYEQYF
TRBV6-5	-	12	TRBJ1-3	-	TGTGCCAGCAGGACCCAGGGGAACACCATATATTTT	CASRTQGNTIYF
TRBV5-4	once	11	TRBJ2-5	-	TGTGCCAGCAGCTTAGAAGAGACCCAGTACTTC	CASSLEETQYF
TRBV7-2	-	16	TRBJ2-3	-	TGTGCCAGCAGCTGGGGGTTCGGGGGGCCGGGCGATACGCAGTATTTT	CASSWGFGGPGDTQYF
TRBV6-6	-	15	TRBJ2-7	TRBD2	TGTGCCAGCAGTTCGCCCGTACTAGCGGTCCACGAGCAGTACTTC	CASSSPVLAVHEQYF
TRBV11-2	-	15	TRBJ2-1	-	TGTGCCAGCAGCTTAGTCCAGGCCTCCTACAATGAGCAGTTCTTC	CASSLVQASYNEQFF
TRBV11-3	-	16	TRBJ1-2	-	TGTGCCAGCAGCTTGGAGGGCCGGGGCGGTAACTATGGCTACACCTTC	CASSLEGRGGNYGYTF
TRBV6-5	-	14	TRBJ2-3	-	TGTGCCAGCAGCCCTAACTCCCACACAGATACGCAGTATTTT	CASSPNSHTDTQYF
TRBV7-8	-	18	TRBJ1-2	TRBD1	TGTGCCAGCAGCCAACAACCCGGTTGGGACAGGGTTAACTATGGCTACACCTTC	CASSQQPGWDRVNYGYTF
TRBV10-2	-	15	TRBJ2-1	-	TGCGCCAGCAGTGAGCGGGGTCCAGCCTACAATGAGCAGTTCTTC	CASSERGPAYNEQFF
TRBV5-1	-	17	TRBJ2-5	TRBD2	TGCGCCAGCAGCTTCGACGGGGGGACGTTATTAGGGGAGACCCAGTACTTC	CASSFDGGTLLGETQYF